This T cell receptor beta chain appears in the sequencing data of a study of cytomegalovirus exposure and HLA in healthy donors. Sequencing used immunoSEQ multiplex PCR; TCRdb keeps in-frame clones, though not all of them. The sample lists 70,000 to 80,000 clones, approximately 95% occurring once. The clonotype was recovered from a woman between 18 and 30 years old in good health and CMV-seronegative. Sequences were obtained from PBMCs.

The CDR3 protein is CASSSRQGTNTEAFF. The CDR3 DNA sequence: TGTGCCAGTAGTAGTCGACAGGGGACGAACACTGAAGCTTTCTTT. The chain links TRBV19 to TRBJ1-1, with 8 bases identical to TRBD1. Germline V gene data show CDR1 as LNHDA and CDR2 as SQIVND (reference sequence). CDR3 length: 15 amino acids. J was trimmed by 1 base and V by 4 bases; bases with no gene match: 5. The whole variable domain, remainder taken from reference TRBV19 and TRBJ1-1, is DGGITQSPKYLFRKEGQNVTLSCEQNLNHDAMYWYRQDPGQGLRLIYYSQIVNDFQKGDIAEGYSVSREKKESFPLTVTSAQKNPTAFYLCASSSRQGTNTEAFFGQGTRLTVV.